Presented here are 24 T cell receptor beta chains from one specimen sequenced in a study of spatial heterogeneity in lung cancer. TCRdb reprocessed the 5' RACE reads with MiXCR, giving one entry per CDR3 protein. Of fewer than 45,000 distinct CDR3 sequences listed, around 7.1% are singletons. The time point here: sample taken at primary tumor resection. Without sorting, whole RNA was sequenced from tumor, nontumor lung or frozen PBMC. The material was PBMCs, obtained at surgery. The receptors shown here come from a female donor with early-stage non-small cell lung cancer.

There are many counts of this clonotype. The chain joins TRBV18 to TRBJ2-7; weak D call: TRBD1 (5 bases). V shed 2 bases and J shed 4 bases, with 9 bases lying between them. Germline CDR1 reads KGHSH; CDR2 reads LQKENI. The CDR3 runs 13 residues. The CDR3 loop is CASSPVRAYEQYF. CDR3 bases: TGTGCCAGCTCACCAGTCAGGGCTTACGAGCAGTACTTC.

This clonotype was detected ten times or more. The V gene is TRBV11-2, the J gene TRBJ2-3; TRBD2 aligns across 9 bases. CDR3 length: 17 residues. From germline, CDR1 is SGHAT and CDR2 FQNNGV. The J segment lost 2 bases and the V segment lost 3 bases, leaving 9 bases of the junction unmatched. The chain's CDR3 is CASSFTPLAGFTDTQYF. For the CDR3, the DNA is TGTGCCAGCAGCTTCACTCCTCTAGCGGGGTTCACAGATACGCAGTATTTT.

The sample holds many counts of this clonotype. The chain recombines TRBV7-9 with TRBJ1-3; D ambiguous. V dropped 11 bases and J dropped 6 bases, with 11 bases sitting between them. The CDR3 contains 11 residues. The germline V gene encodes CDR1 SEHNR and CDR2 FQNEAQ (reference sequence). Here the CDR3 reads CACGVTNTIYF. The DNA for the CDR3 is TGTGCCTGCGGCGTGACAAACACCATATATTTT.

The chain carries TRBV4-1 and TRBJ1-5, with unresolved D. Germline CDR1 is MGHRA and CDR2 is YSYEKL. This CDR3 contains 15 residues. V shed 1 base and J shed 5 bases, with 12 bases lying between them. The DNA for the CDR3 is TGCGCCAGCAGCCAAGGCGGGCAGCCTTATCAGCCCCAGCATTTT. Translating it yields CASSQGGQPYQPQHF.

In this sample, this clonotype turned up a few times. The chain recombines TRBV12-3 or TRBV12-4 with TRBJ1-2; tentative D call: TRBD1 (6 bases). The CDR3 has 12 amino acids. V lost 3 bases, J lost 6 bases, and 8 bases lay in between. The CDR3 coding sequence is TGTGCCAGCAGTTTTGCAGGGGATGGCTACACCTTC. Protein product: CASSFAGDGYTF.

The genes are TRBV25-1 and TRBJ2-5; the D call may be TRBD1 or TRBD2 (6 bases each). The ends were cut back, 5 bases at V and 4 bases at J, with 17 bases in the middle. Per germline, CDR1 MGHDK and CDR2 SYGVNS. This CDR3 is 15 amino acids long. CDR3 in amino acids: CASSQFSGASETQYF. In nucleotides, the CDR3 is TGTGCCAGCAGTCAGTTCTCGGGGGCTTCAGAGACCCAGTACTTC.

This clonotype has at least ten counts. The chain carries TRBV5-1 and TRBJ2-5; a weak D match, TRBD1 (5 bases). Trimming took off 0 bases at V and 2 bases at J, with 8 bases between the two ends. The length of the CDR3 is 14 residues. Germline-derived CDR1 and CDR2 are SGHRS and YFSETQ. CDR3 region: CASSLGGRQETQYF. Here the CDR3 DNA reads TGCGCCAGCAGCTTGGGGGGCAGACAAGAGACCCAGTACTTC.

This clonotype was counted between two and nine times. The chain joins TRBV2 to TRBJ1-1; the D is unclear. This CDR3 has 12 amino acids. Deletions cut 5 bases from V and 11 bases from J, with 15 bases between. Looked up from germline, CDR1 is SNHLY and CDR2 is FYNNEI. The CDR3, as DNA: TGTGCCAGCAGTCCCCCGAGGTTTCCGGCTTTCTTT. It codes for CASSPPRFPAFF.

This clonotype was seen repeatedly, ten times or more. The chain links TRBV6-1 to TRBJ1-5, with D perhaps matching TRBD1 (6 bases). The CDR3 is 14 residues long. Germline CDR1 reads MNHNS; CDR2 reads SASEGT. The germline V and J ends were trimmed by 6 bases and 7 bases, with 16 bases remaining between them. The CDR3 loop is CASRRTEEAQPQHF. CDR3 sequence (DNA): TGTGCCAGCAGGCGGACAGAGGAAGCGCAGCCCCAGCATTTT.

This clonotype has a count of ten or more. The rearrangement links TRBV6-5 to TRBJ1-6; D gene ambiguous. Trimming shortened V by 0 bases and J by 6 bases, and 9 bases separated the two germline ends. The CDR3 sequence is 15 residues long. In germline, CDR1 is MNHEY, CDR2 SVGAGI. CDR3 sequence: CASSYSGSINSPLHF. For the CDR3, the DNA is TGTGCCAGCAGTTACTCCGGATCTATTAATTCACCCCTCCACTTT.

The chain has TRBV9 and TRBJ1-2, with TRBD1 matching 7 bases. The ends lost 4 bases at V and 4 bases at J; junction bases unmatched: 10. Germline lookup yields CDR1 SGDLS and CDR2 YYNGEE. This CDR3 contains 15 residues. Written as DNA, the CDR3 is TGTGCCAGCAGCCCCGGGAGAGACAGGGTCTATGGCTACACCTTC. Its protein is CASSPGRDRVYGYTF.

This clonotype was counted ten times or more. J is TRBJ1-6 and V is TRBV14, with D unclear. The CDR3 sequence is 16 residues long. V was pared by 2 bases and J by 9 bases, with 17 bases between. The V gene's germline CDR1 is SGHDN and CDR2 FVKESK. CDR3 DNA sequence: TGTGCCAGCAGCCAAAGGTACCCGATGATCGGTTCACCCCTCCACTTT. This codes for CASSQRYPMIGSPLHF.

This clonotype has ten or more counts. J is TRBJ2-7 and V is TRBV20-1; unclear D gene. The germline CDR1 and CDR2 sequences are DFQATT and SNEGSKA (reference sequence). The CDR3 extends over 12 amino acids. V lost 0 bases, J lost 7 bases, and 10 bases lay in between. The DNA for the CDR3 is TGCAGTGCTAGAGATCCCCTTTGGGAGCAGTACTTC. Translated, it gives CSARDPLWEQYF.

This clonotype was picked up a small number of times. As DNA, the CDR3 is TGTGCCAGCAGCCCCTCGGGGGGCGATAATTCACCCCTCCACTTT. Its translation: CASSPSGGDNSPLHF. The chain links TRBV7-6 to TRBJ1-6, with a possible D match to TRBD1 (6 bases). This CDR3 is 15 amino acids long. Germline V lookup: CDR1 SGHVS, CDR2 FNYEAQ. The ends were cut back, 5 bases at V and 5 bases at J, with 13 bases in the middle.

This clonotype was seen repeatedly, ten times or more. V usage is TRBV20-1 and J usage is TRBJ2-3; D might be TRBD1 (5 bases). Germline V gene sequence: CDR1 DFQATT, CDR2 SNEGSKA (reference sequence). The CDR3 is 14 amino acids. Trimming took off 6 bases at V and 7 bases at J, with 20 bases between the two ends. This CDR3 is CSAPDTLAAHTQYF. The CDR3, as DNA: TGCAGTGCCCCGGACACCTTGGCGGCCCATACGCAGTATTTT.

Remarks on this clonotype: A much more abundant neighbour one base away suggests this may be a read error. The rearrangement links TRBV12-3 or TRBV12-4 to TRBJ2-3, with a tentative D call TRBD1 (5 bases). The CDR3 is 17 residues long. The V end was cut by 4 bases, the J end by 4 bases, with 21 bases between. This CDR3 is CASSSLMGLGSPDTQYF. The CDR3 DNA follows: TGTGCCAGCAGTTCCCTCATGGGGCTCGGATCCCCAGATACGCAGTATTTT.

Remarks on this clonotype: A much larger clone differs by one base, so this may be a read error. This chain links TRBV20-1 with TRBJ2-1; D unclear. Germline CDR1 DFQATT, CDR2 SNEGSKA (reference sequence). The CDR3 extends over 13 amino acids. V was clipped by 7 bases and J by 5 bases, with 15 bases between them. The CDR3 sequence is CSGLDRSHNEQFF. The DNA of the CDR3 is TGCAGTGGACTGGACCGTTCCCACAATGAGCAGTTCTTC.

This chain uses TRBV4-1 with TRBJ2-7; TRBD1 matches 8 bases. The CDR3 consists of 14 residues. In germline, CDR1 is MGHRA, CDR2 YSYEKL. J gave up 3 bases and V 2 bases, and 3 bases lay outside the gene matches. The CDR3 here is CASSQTGGSYEQYF. The CDR3 DNA reads as TGCGCCAGCAGCCAAACAGGGGGAAGCTACGAGCAGTACTTC.

In regard to this clonotype: A much more abundant neighbour one base away suggests this may be a read error. The chain recombines TRBV28 with TRBJ1-2; no reliable D call. This CDR3 contains 13 residues. Looked up from germline, CDR1 is MDHEN and CDR2 is SYDVKM. Trimming removed 4 bases from V and 8 bases from J, with 14 bases in between. The CDR3 spells CASSYGWEGGYTF. CDR3 bases: TGTGCCAGCAGTTATGGCTGGGAGGGCGGCTACACCTTC.

This clonotype turned up a few times. This chain uses TRBV11-3 with TRBJ2-3; D is undetermined. The CDR3 extends over 13 amino acids. Trimming left V 5 bases short and J 5 bases short, with 11 bases between. Per the germline V gene, CDR1 is SGHNT and CDR2 is YENEEA. CDR3 loop: CASSMTWVDTQYF. The CDR3 DNA reads TGTGCCAGCAGCATGACTTGGGTAGATACGCAGTATTTT.

Many counts were recorded for this clonotype. This chain connects TRBV12-3 or TRBV12-4 to TRBJ2-5; 7 nucleotides match TRBD1. V trimming: 4 bases; J trimming: 5 bases; junction bases outside the gene matches: 4. CDR3 length: 13 amino acids. The CDR3 region is CASSSGGWETQYF. In nucleotides, the CDR3 is TGTGCCAGCAGTTCAGGGGGTTGGGAGACCCAGTACTTC.

This clonotype appeared many times. The chain combines TRBV7-2 with TRBJ2-1; 7 bases fit TRBD2. Germline CDR1 is SGHTA and CDR2 is FQGNSA. The CDR3 runs to 17 residues. Germline trimming cut 5 bases from V and 0 bases from J; bases unmatched to any gene: 10. The CDR3 bases are TGTGCCAGCAGCACGATGGGGGGGATGAGCTCCTACAATGAGCAGTTCTTC. Translating gives CASSTMGGMSSYNEQFF.

This clonotype was counted ten times or more. The chain joins TRBV27 to TRBJ2-6; no clear D gene. Trimming pared 7 bases from V and 4 bases from J, leaving 5 bases between. Germline loops: CDR1 MNHEY, CDR2 SMNVEV (reference sequence). The CDR3 runs to 12 residues. CDR3: CASKGGANVLTF. In DNA, the CDR3 is TGTGCCAGCAAAGGGGGGGCCAACGTCCTGACTTTC.

This clonotype was counted ten times or more. The chain has TRBV20-1 and TRBJ2-3; 11 bases line up with TRBD2. V lost 7 bases and J lost 4; bases outside the gene matches: 4. CDR1 DFQATT and CDR2 SNEGSKA come from the germline V gene (reference sequence). The CDR3 is 13 amino acids. The DNA for the CDR3 is TGCAGTGTTAGCGGGGGGGCGCCAGATACGCAGTATTTT. Amino acid sequence: CSVSGGAPDTQYF.